These 24 T cell receptor beta chains were all obtained from the same sample, sequenced in a study of T cells after posttransplantation cyclophosphamide. Cyclophosphamide on days +3 and +4 followed busulfan-fludarabine conditioning and a marrow graft. The assay was immunoSEQ multiplex PCR, and TCRdb's table has in-frame clones only and misses some. The sample records approximately 39,000 clones, just under 80% being singletons. Sequenced here: CD4+ T cells sorted from blood, sampled approximately 2,000 days after a stem cell transplant with posttransplant cyclophosphamide. The receptors originated from a female patient between 40 and 55 years old who received an allogeneic stem cell transplant from a related donor, was CMV-positive, and had no GVHD. Some T cells may be provided by the graft donor.

In the case of this clone: Germline is not matched at one junction end, which may reflect a read error. This chain connects TRBV7-7 to TRBJ2-2; a weak D match, TRBD2 (5 bases). There are 14 residues in the CDR3. The V gene's germline CDR1 is SSHAT and CDR2 FNYEAQ (reference sequence). CDR3 protein: CASSLGGNTGELFF. As DNA, the CDR3 is TGTGCTAGCAGCTTAGGAGGGAACACCGGGGAGCTGTTTTTT.

The genes are TRBV10-3 and TRBJ1-2, with D possibly TRBD1 on 6 matching bases. With 4 bases removed from V and 1 base from J, the gap between germline ends came to 16 bases. CDR3 length: 16 residues. Looked up from germline, CDR1 is ENHRY and CDR2 is SYGVKD. The CDR3 DNA sequence: TGTGCCATCAGTGGCCCAGAACAGGGCCTTAACTATGGCTACACCTTC. Translated: CAISGPEQGLNYGYTF.

The CDR3, as DNA: TGTGCCAGCAGTGGGGGAACAGGGGGCGTCTATGGCTACACCTTC. Translation gives CASSGGTGGVYGYTF. This chain joins TRBV2 and TRBJ1-2; 9 bases match TRBD1. The V gene end was trimmed by 4 bases and the J gene end by 4 bases; junction bases not matched to a gene: 7. Germline CDR1 and CDR2: SNHLY and FYNNEI. The CDR3 extends over 15 amino acids.

The V call is TRBV5-1, the J call TRBJ1-2; D remains unclear. The V and J ends lost 1 base and 5 bases respectively, with 9 bases between them. The CDR3 consists of 13 residues. From germline, CDR1 is SGHRS and CDR2 YFSETQ. This chain's CDR3 is CASSLREFYGYTF. DNA for the CDR3: TGCGCCAGCAGCTTGAGGGAGTTTTATGGCTACACCTTC.

The chain has TRBV12-5 and TRBJ1-4; TRBD1 matches at 7 bases. Trimming cost V 7 bases and J 4 bases; bases outside gene matches: 6. The length of the CDR3 is 14 residues. Per germline, CDR1 LGHNT and CDR2 FRNRAP. CDR3 amino acids: CASAPGQLNEKLFF. DNA for the CDR3: TGTGCTAGTGCCCCGGGACAGCTTAATGAAAAACTGTTTTTT. Supplemented by reference TRBV12-5 and TRBJ1-4, the full variable domain reads DARVTQTPRHKVTEMGQEVTMRCQPILGHNTVFWYRQTMMQGLELLAYFRNRAPLDDSGMPKDRFSAEMPDATLATLKIQPSEPRDSAVYFCASAPGQLNEKLFFGSGTQLSVL.

This chain connects TRBV4-1 to TRBJ2-7, with a weak D call TRBD1 (6 bases). V lost 3 bases and J 0 bases, leaving 12 bases between the germline ends. The CDR3 length is 15 residues. Germline CDR1 is MGHRA and CDR2 is YSYEKL. The CDR3 nucleotides read TGCGCCAGCAGCCAGCAGGGGACCTTCTCCTACGAGCAGTACTTC. Amino acids: CASSQQGTFSYEQYF.

The rearrangement links TRBV5-6 to TRBJ2-2, with 7 bases aligning to TRBD1. With V trimmed by 2 bases and J by 5 bases, 3 bases remained unmatched. The CDR3 has 14 residues. The germline V gene encodes CDR1 SGHDT and CDR2 YYEEEE. The CDR3 nucleotides are TGTGCCAGCAGCTTCCTGACAGGGACCGGGGAGCTGTTTTTT. It codes for CASSFLTGTGELFF.

This clone came up a few times. The chain carries TRBV7-9 and TRBJ2-1; 12 bases map to TRBD2. Germline values: CDR1 SEHNR, CDR2 FQNEAQ (reference sequence). CDR3 size: 14 residues. V lost 5 bases, J lost 7 bases, and 3 bases stayed unmatched. The CDR3 sequence: CASSPGTSGNEQFF. In DNA, the CDR3 is TGTGCCAGCAGCCCAGGGACTAGCGGGAATGAGCAGTTCTTC.

This clone occurred a few times. CDR3 nucleotides: TGTGCCAGCAGCTCAACAACCTTGCCAGGGGGTAGGACTAGCCCCACAGATACGCAGTATTTT. The encoded protein is CASSSTTLPGGRTSPTDTQYF. V is TRBV7-8 and J is TRBJ2-3; D is perhaps TRBD2 (8 bases). Germline CDR1 SGHVS, CDR2 FQNEAQ. CDR3 length: 21 residues. V was clipped by 4 bases and J by 2 bases, with 31 bases between them.

The genes are TRBV28 and TRBJ2-5; TRBD2 is a possible D gene (6 bases). V was cut by 10 bases and J by 6 bases, with 18 bases left in between. Per germline, CDR1 MDHEN and CDR2 SYDVKM. The CDR3 covers 13 residues. The CDR3 here is CAILDGGQKTQYF. In DNA, the CDR3 is TGTGCCATCCTGGACGGGGGTCAGAAGACCCAGTACTTC. Complete variable domain (other parts from reference TRBV28 and TRBJ2-5): DVKVTQSSRYLVKRTGEKVFLECVQDMDHENMFWYRQDPGLGLRLIYFSYDVKMKEKGDIPEGYSVSREKKERFSLILESASTNQTSMYLCAILDGGQKTQYFGPGTRLLVL.

This chain uses TRBV11-3 with TRBJ2-2, with D tentatively TRBD1 (6 bases). The CDR3 is 15 residues long. With 4 bases removed from V and 0 bases from J, the gap between germline ends came to 9 bases. Germline CDR1 reads SGHNT; CDR2 reads YENEEA. In DNA form, the CDR3 reads TGTGCCAGCAGCTCCCGGGACACGAACACCGGGGAGCTGTTTTTT. It translates to CASSSRDTNTGELFF. Full variable domain (missing parts from reference TRBV11-3 and TRBJ2-2): EAGVVQSPRYKIIEKKQPVAFWCNPISGHNTLYWYLQNLGQGPELLIRYENEEAVDDSQLPKDRFSAERLKGVDSTLKIQPAELGDSAVYLCASSSRDTNTGELFFGEGSRLTVL.

This chain connects TRBV4-1 to TRBJ1-2; D is perhaps TRBD1 (6 bases). CDR3 size: 17 residues. The germline CDR1 and CDR2 sequences are MGHRA and YSYEKL. V was pared by 0 bases and J by 2 bases, with 16 bases between. The CDR3 reads CASSQEGADWGNYGYTF. The CDR3 DNA sequence: TGCGCCAGCAGCCAAGAGGGGGCAGATTGGGGGAACTATGGCTACACCTTC.

The rearrangement uses TRBV2 and TRBJ2-2; 11 bases are a match to TRBD1. There are 15 residues in the CDR3. Germline trimming cut 5 bases from V and 7 bases from J; bases unmatched to any gene: 6. Germline V gene data show CDR1 as SNHLY and CDR2 as FYNNEI. CDR3 DNA: TGTGCCAGCAGTCAGGACAGGGGGCTTGACGGGGAGCTGTTTTTT. Translating gives CASSQDRGLDGELFF.

This chain links TRBV5-1 with TRBJ1-1, with 8 bases lining up with TRBD1. Germline V gene lookup returns CDR1 SGHRS and CDR2 YFSETQ. Germline trimming cut 3 bases from V and 0 bases from J; bases unmatched to any gene: 1. This CDR3 has 14 amino acids. CDR3 region: CASSWDRLNTEAFF. Here the CDR3 DNA reads TGCGCCAGCAGCTGGGACAGGCTGAACACTGAAGCTTTCTTT.

The V call is TRBV6-1, the J call TRBJ1-3; D gene ambiguous. The CDR3 runs 17 residues. CDR1 and CDR2 from the germline V gene are MNHNS and SASEGT. Trimming took 2 bases from V and 8 from J, leaving 22 bases between them. This chain's CDR3 is CASSESGNSLSRDTIYF. As DNA, the CDR3 is TGTGCCAGCAGTGAAAGTGGTAATTCGTTGTCGCGGGACACCATATATTTT.

The V and J genes are TRBV28 and TRBJ1-1, with D perhaps TRBD1 (5 bases). The V gene's germline CDR1 is MDHEN and CDR2 SYDVKM. V was clipped by 7 bases and J by 5 bases, with 17 bases between them. CDR3 length equals 14 residues. Here the CDR3 reads CASTLTGLGTEAFF. The DNA for the CDR3 is TGTGCCAGCACACTCACAGGTCTAGGGACTGAAGCTTTCTTT.

The rearrangement uses TRBV9 and TRBJ1-2, with 8 bases identical to TRBD1. The V gene's germline CDR1 is SGDLS and CDR2 YYNGEE. The CDR3 runs to 14 residues. Unmatched junction bases numbered 4, after V lost 4 bases and J lost 2 bases. This CDR3 is CASSRTGTNYGYTF. The DNA of the CDR3 is TGTGCCAGCAGCCGGACAGGGACCAACTATGGCTACACCTTC.

The J gene is TRBJ1-2, the V gene TRBV7-9; D ambiguous. Trimming took 1 base from V and 0 from J, leaving 9 bases between them. Germline V gene lookup returns CDR1 SEHNR and CDR2 FQNEAQ (reference sequence). The CDR3 length is 15 residues. The CDR3 loop is CASSLGQSPNYGYTF. CDR3 nucleotides: TGTGCCAGCAGCTTAGGGCAGTCGCCTAACTATGGCTACACCTTC.

The chain employs TRBV6-5 and TRBJ1-5; TRBD1 is a possible D gene (6 bases). CDR3 length: 13 residues. Germline-derived CDR1 and CDR2 are MNHEY and SVGAGI. With 4 bases removed from V and 5 bases from J, the gap between germline ends came to 9 bases. CDR3: CASSSQGYQPQHF. Written as DNA, the CDR3 is TGTGCCAGCAGTTCACAGGGTTATCAGCCCCAGCATTTT.

The chain has TRBV7-2 and TRBJ1-2; D uncertain. Germline-derived CDR1 and CDR2 are SGHTA and FQGNSA. Trimming took off 5 bases at V and 6 bases at J, with 16 bases between the two ends. The CDR3 runs to 14 residues. The DNA of the CDR3 is TGTGCCAGCAGCCGATTCCAGGTGGTTGATGGCTACACCTTC. Translated: CASSRFQVVDGYTF.

This clone showed up just once. In nucleotides, the CDR3 is TGCGCCAGCAGCCAAGTAGGGACAGGTACCTACAATGAGCAGTTCTTC. It encodes CASSQVGTGTYNEQFF. J is TRBJ2-1 and V is TRBV4-3; 8 nucleotides align to TRBD1. Germline V gives CDR1 LGHNA, CDR2 YSLEER. The CDR3 has 16 amino acids. V trimming: 1 base; J trimming: 2 bases; junction bases outside the gene matches: 4.

The rearrangement links TRBV19 to TRBJ1-5; 7 bases fit TRBD1. J gave up 1 base and V 6 bases, and 6 bases lay outside the gene matches. The germline CDR1 and CDR2 sequences are LNHDA and SQIVND (reference sequence). The length of the CDR3 is 15 residues. CDR3 sequence reads: CASSLTGTSNQPQHF. In nucleotides, the CDR3 is TGTGCCAGTAGCTTGACAGGGACGAGCAATCAGCCCCAGCATTTT. Complete variable domain (other parts from reference TRBV19 and TRBJ1-5): DGGITQSPKYLFRKEGQNVTLSCEQNLNHDAMYWYRQDPGQGLRLIYYSQIVNDFQKGDIAEGYSVSREKKESFPLTVTSAQKNPTAFYLCASSLTGTSNQPQHFGDGTRLSIL.

V is TRBV14 and J is TRBJ1-2; TRBD1 might be the D (5 bases). Germline CDR1 reads SGHDN; CDR2 reads FVKESK. This CDR3 comprises 15 residues. Deletions cut 0 bases from V and 7 bases from J, with 15 bases between. CDR3 DNA sequence: TGTGCCAGCAGCCAAGATATATTGGGGCTTGGTGGCTACACCTTC. This codes for CASSQDILGLGGYTF.

The rearrangement joins TRBV9 to TRBJ1-1; TRBD1 aligns across 11 bases. J was trimmed by 11 bases and V by 4 bases; bases with no gene match: 10. This CDR3 is built from 14 residues. Germline lookup yields CDR1 SGDLS and CDR2 YYNGEE. CDR3 protein: CASSSVGQGGVAFF. CDR3 in DNA: TGTGCCAGCAGCTCTGTGGGACAGGGGGGGGTGGCTTTCTTT.